This T cell receptor beta chain was retrieved from a study of early T cells in non-severe SARS-CoV-2 infection. About the study: Sequencing was performed on bulk RNA from unsorted whole blood, leaving chains unpaired. Notes on the study in general: Anti-spike CD8 responses were favored by VDJdb matching, which missed private and CD4 specificities.

Unique molecular identifiers were attached to individual cDNA molecules. TCRdb fed the 5' RACE reads into MiXCR, producing one record per CDR3 protein. This table has 25,000 to 30,000 distinct CDR3 sequences, about 4.7% appearing once. As regards this clonotype: Its antigen remains unidentified.

Material for sequencing was whole blood. The sequence was obtained from an adult who was a healthcare worker with PCR-confirmed SARS-CoV-2 infection or an uninfected control (not recorded which).

The CDR3 here is CASNPGGPGVEQYF. The CDR3 nucleotides read TGTGCCAGCAACCCCGGGGGACCCGGCGTCGAGCAGTACTTC. This rearrangement joins TRBV27 to TRBJ2-7; D possibly corresponds to TRBD2 (6 bases). The germline V gene encodes CDR1 MNHEY and CDR2 SMNVEV (reference sequence). The CDR3 runs 14 residues. The V gene lost 7 bases and the J gene lost 6 bases, with 19 bases spanning the gap.